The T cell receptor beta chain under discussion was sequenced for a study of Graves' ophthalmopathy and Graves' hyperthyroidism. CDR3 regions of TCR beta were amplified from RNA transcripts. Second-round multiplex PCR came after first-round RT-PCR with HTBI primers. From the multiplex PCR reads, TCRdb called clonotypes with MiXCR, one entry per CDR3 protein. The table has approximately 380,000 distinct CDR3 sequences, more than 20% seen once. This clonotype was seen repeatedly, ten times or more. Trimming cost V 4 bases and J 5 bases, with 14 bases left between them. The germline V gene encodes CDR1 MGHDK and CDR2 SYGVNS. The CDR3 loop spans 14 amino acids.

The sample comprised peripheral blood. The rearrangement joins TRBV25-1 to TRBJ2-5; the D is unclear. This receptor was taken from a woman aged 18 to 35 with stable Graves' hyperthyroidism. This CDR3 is CASSGTVLVETQYF. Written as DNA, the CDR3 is TGTGCCAGCAGTGGGACGGTGTTGGTGGAGACCCAGTACTTC.